The source of this TCR beta chain is a study of cytomegalovirus exposure and HLA in healthy donors. Study findings and constraints: Later on, an analysis showed TCR association rates differing by HLA locus, with DRB1 the most and HLA-C the fewest. Reports credit the classifier with highly specific, highly sensitive diagnosis of cytomegalovirus status.

The study ran its PCR with 60 Vbeta and 13 Jbeta primers. Measured with immunoSEQ multiplex PCR; TCRdb has only the in-frame clones, and not every one. The sample lists 120,000 or so clones; roughly 80% were seen once. In the case of this clone: Its antigen remains unidentified.

Sequenced sample: PBMCs. The sequence derives from a man aged 18 to 29 in good health and CMV-seropositive.

The CDR3 loop is CASTGGGYNGYTF. DNA of the CDR3: TGTGCCAGCACGGGGGGAGGTTACAATGGCTACACCTTC. This chain joins TRBV2 and TRBJ1-2; possibly TRBD1 for D (5 bases). V was shortened by 7 bases and J by 6 bases, with 15 bases between the two germline ends. This CDR3 region has 13 residues. Germline V CDR1 and CDR2: SNHLY, FYNNEI.